The TCR beta chain under discussion was sequenced for a study of shared clonotypes between healthy human individuals. Assay: immunoSEQ multiplex PCR; the TCRdb copy retains only in-frame clones and omits some. The repertoire holds millions of clones, with 85% to 95% as singletons. This clone appeared once. The CDR3 consists of 13 residues. Germline values: CDR1 SNHLY, CDR2 FYNNEI. The germline V and J ends were trimmed by 1 base and 9 bases, with 13 bases remaining between them. Donors had no recently reported acute infections or vaccinations and were HIV-negative. The chain links TRBV2 to TRBJ2-7; D not certain. Sequenced material: naive CD4+ T cells from PBMCs. This sample's subset: CD45RA+ positively selected. This TCR was recovered from a young man in good health. Some clones in this sample may be carry-over from other donors' samples. The CDR3 loop reads CASSEESLTGQYF. CDR3 coding DNA: TGTGCCAGCAGTGAAGAATCCCTGACGGGGCAGTACTTC.